The sequence of this TCR beta chain was determined in a study of human T cells and chemical hapten exposure (dated by TCRdb to the early 2020s). General notes on the study: For sensitization, 2% DPC in acetone was applied to a roughly 2 cm by roughly 2 cm area of upper inner arm skin. Weekly therapeutic DPC doses were additionally applied to the scalp of patients throughout the roughly 25-week study period. Patch testing was performed on the upper back with Finn chambers containing 0.01% DPC, and the patch tests were scored after 6 days according to International Contact Dermatitis Research Group standards. The mostly female patient cohort included alopecia areata with under or over 50% scalp involvement, alopecia totalis and alopecia universalis. Libraries were pooled for sequencing, and variation in per-sample TCR yields was attributed mainly to small differences in library volumes within the pool. Peripheral blood TCR repertoire changes were tracked in vivo in alopecia patients during primary and secondary sensitization to the hapten diphenylcyclopropenone (DPC). Blood samples were taken from patients before sensitization (week 0) and then at 2, 6 and about 24 weeks after DPC sensitization. For TCR sequencing, blood came from about 29 alopecia patients at anywhere from one to four time points (pre-sensitization, 2, 6 and 24 weeks).

In the case of this clonotype: Its antigen is still unknown. No base-level quality is on record; no much larger clone is a single base apart.

V sheds 5 bases and J sheds 2 bases, leaving 8 bases between their ends. Reading from cysteine to phenylalanine, the CDR3 counts 13 amino acids. The entry retains the CDR3 DNA only, 39 bases that are in frame from base 1. Via the germline V gene, CDR1 is KGHSH and CDR2 LQKENI. General conclusions and limits of the study: Repeated subsampling changed both the strength of the expansion versus patch-test correlation and the threshold at which the correlation became significant. Because all patients had alopecia, a presumed autoimmune disease, the immune response of the patients might differ from that of healthy individuals. Patch test score correlated positively with the number of PT1 expanded TCRs, reaching significance at thresholds 8, 16 and 32 but not at 4. Significantly more large CDR3 similarity clusters were formed by expanded TCRs than by pre-sensitization or healthy control sets, consistent with antigen-driven responses. DPC sensitization did not change how many TCRs were above 1 in 1000 frequency, and no evidence was found of alterations in global repertoire structure.

The time point label for this specimen denotes: pre-sensitization, week 0. The treatment or condition label here, explained by the study, means: therapeutic diphenylcyclopropenone sensitization with weekly scalp DPC. At every patch-test visit, the blood draw took place before the patch test was put on. Eligible patients were aged 18 to 70, diagnosed with alopecia, deemed suitable for DPC therapy, and excluded if pregnant. Unfractionated whole blood was collected in Tempus Blood RNA tubes, and total RNA was extracted from that blood. Receptor amplification or capture employed RACE. Data came from a NextSeq 500. During library preparation, unique molecular identifiers were attached to individual cDNA molecules so that TCRs could be counted quantitatively and reproducibly. Both TCR alpha and TCR beta chains were sequenced from each blood RNA sample. Processing in the source paper ran as follows. Samples had a median of approximately 93,000 TCRs, with a range from roughly 23,224 to 700,000. V, J and CDR3 annotation of the TCR reads was carried out using the Decombinator software suite. For PS versus PT1 abundance plots, all samples were subsampled to the same number of TCRs (28,000). Expanded TCRs were defined as absent before sensitization and observed at least eight times at the 2-week time point. TCRdb applied fastp at Q25 and MiXCR to the public reads, then kept only in-frame beta chains. Merged by CDR3 protein, the rows form single entries marked with the most common genes and DNA. TCRdb's processing, not the authors', yielded these V and J calls. Recorded for this sample are approximately 370,000 distinct CDR3 sequences; 4.5% to 7% of them occurred a single time. About 8.2% of the sample is taken by the ten largest.

This sequence originates from a woman aged 18-29 years with alopecia areata. Some clones in this sample may be carry-over from other donors' samples. The sequence is built from TRBV18 and TRBJ2-3; too little of a D gene remains to name it. Specimen: whole blood, collected in connection with sensitization to the hapten diphenylcyclopropenone (DPC). The DNA sequence reads TGTGCCAGCTCAGCATTCTTCACAGATACGCAGTATTTT. Its translation reads: CASSAFFTDTQYF.